This T cell receptor beta chain derives from a study of control samples from healthy donors and cancer patients (TCRdb year 2020). The CDR3 spans 16 residues, from the cysteine through the phenylalanine. Only CDR3 DNA is held: 48 bases, read in frame from base 1. CDR1 is given as SGHDN and CDR2 as FVKESK, both from the germline V gene. Trimming removed 1 base from V and 4 bases from J; the gene matches leave 8 bases unexplained. Libraries were prepared through the immunoSEQ multiplex PCR assay. TCRdb holds this immuneACCESS table with in-frame rearrangements only. Some clones are missing; in checked studies, unresolved V genes explain under half, and the rest has no known cause. The sample records about 130,000 clones, roughly 91% of which are singletons. The top ten clones comprise around 7.6% of the sample. This clone was seen only a few times. The antigen it binds to is not known. The record has no base qualities; no much larger clone is one base away.

This TCR came from a man aged 50-59 years with head and neck cancer. The sequence is built from TRBV14 and TRBJ1-2, and 8 junction bases match TRBD1. Source material: PBMCs. The CDR3: CASSQGQGAWVYGYTF. Read as DNA, the sequence is TGTGCCAGCAGCCAAGGGCAGGGGGCGTGGGTCTATGGCTACACCTTC.